The 28 T cell receptor beta chains reported below all come from one sample, sequenced in a study of blood T cell repertoires in COVID-19. The data were produced by immunoSEQ multiplex PCR, yet TCRdb's version contains in-frame clones alone and is incomplete. The data show around 90,000 clones, about 81% seen once. Sequencing input: peripheral blood. The origin of the receptors is a human donor in a cohort sampled during active COVID-19.

The chain uses TRBV6-5 and TRBJ1-3; D gene uncertain. The germline gives CDR1 MNHEY, CDR2 SVGAGI. The CDR3 has 14 residues. Trimming left V 4 bases short and J 2 bases short, with 9 bases between. This chain's CDR3 is CASSSTETGNTIYF. CDR3 DNA: TGTGCCAGCAGTTCTACGGAGACTGGAAACACCATATATTTT.

V gene TRBV6-5 combines with J gene TRBJ1-1; the D gene is possibly TRBD1 (5 bases). Germline V lookup: CDR1 MNHEY, CDR2 SVGAGI. The CDR3 spans 13 residues. Trimming pared 6 bases from V and 4 bases from J, leaving 12 bases between. The CDR3 bases are TGTGCCAGCAGCTGGGAGGGGATCACTGAAGCTTTCTTT. Encoded protein: CASSWEGITEAFF.

The chain recombines TRBV7-2 with TRBJ2-1, with D maybe TRBD1 (6 bases). Germline V gene data show CDR1 as SGHTA and CDR2 as FQGNSA. V was clipped by 3 bases and J by 7 bases, with 19 bases between them. The CDR3 runs 16 residues. The CDR3, as DNA: TGTGCCAGCAGCTTCGGTGTTGGTGGGGGCGAGAATGAGCAGTTCTTC. Its protein product is CASSFGVGGGENEQFF.

In this sample, this clone turned up once. V gene TRBV11-2 combines with J gene TRBJ2-3; TRBD1 matches 7 bases. This CDR3 contains 13 residues. The germline V gene encodes CDR1 SGHAT and CDR2 FQNNGV. V was clipped by 4 bases and J by 3 bases; unmatched bases: 1. The CDR3 here is CASSYRGTDTQYF. CDR3 bases: TGTGCCAGCAGCTACAGGGGAACAGATACGCAGTATTTT.

This sequence joins TRBV10-3 and TRBJ1-1; D gene uncertain. There are 13 residues in the CDR3. Per germline, CDR1 ENHRY and CDR2 SYGVKD. The V end lost 4 bases, the J end lost 3 bases, and 9 bases lay between the germline ends. This chain's CDR3 is CAISGTRYTEAFF. The CDR3 DNA sequence: TGTGCCATCAGTGGAACACGCTACACTGAAGCTTTCTTT.

The gene calls are TRBV14 and TRBJ2-2; perhaps TRBD1 as D (5 bases). This CDR3 contains 16 residues. V dropped 0 bases and J dropped 5 bases, with 13 bases sitting between them. Germline V lookup: CDR1 SGHDN, CDR2 FVKESK. CDR3 sequence reads: CASSQEAGIRTGELFF. CDR3 in DNA: TGTGCCAGCAGCCAAGAGGCAGGGATACGGACCGGGGAGCTGTTTTTT.

The rearrangement joins TRBV5-1 to TRBJ2-3; the D gene is possibly TRBD2 (5 bases). V lost 4 bases and J 4 bases, leaving 13 bases between the germline ends. CDR3 size: 14 residues. CDR1 is SGHRS, CDR2 YFSETQ, per germline. The CDR3 is CASSLAFGSDTQYF. The CDR3 region has the DNA TGCGCCAGCAGCCTAGCATTTGGGTCAGATACGCAGTATTTT.

In this sample, this clone turned up once. The V and J genes are TRBV15 and TRBJ2-5; 9 positions match TRBD2. The CDR3 is 16 residues long. The trim removed 0 bases at V and 5 bases at J, leaving 7 bases unmatched. Germline lookup yields CDR1 LNHNV and CDR2 YYDKDF (reference sequence). The CDR3 DNA sequence: TGTGCCACCAGCAGAGAAGCTAGCGGGGTGGGTGAGACCCAGTACTTC. Protein sequence: CATSREASGVGETQYF.

V gene TRBV7-2 combines with J gene TRBJ2-3, with 9 bases aligning to TRBD2. Germline lookup yields CDR1 SGHTA and CDR2 FQGNSA. Trimming at V came to 0 bases and at J to 4 bases, leaving 5 bases not matched to a gene. This CDR3 comprises 16 residues. CDR3 in amino acids: CASSLAGGGAADTQYF. The CDR3 region has the DNA TGTGCCAGCAGCTTAGCGGGCGGGGGGGCGGCAGATACGCAGTATTTT.

This clone was counted only a few times. This chain joins TRBV2 and TRBJ2-7; the D gene is possibly TRBD2 (6 bases). Trimming shortened V by 6 bases and J by 0 bases, and 9 bases separated the two germline ends. The CDR3 runs 13 residues. Germline V gene lookup returns CDR1 SNHLY and CDR2 FYNNEI. CDR3 protein: CASRDGSSYEQYF. The CDR3, as DNA: TGTGCCAGCAGGGACGGGAGCTCCTACGAGCAGTACTTC.

This chain links TRBV7-2 with TRBJ2-7, with 7 nucleotides matching TRBD1. The CDR3 length is 15 residues. The germline gives CDR1 SGHTA, CDR2 FQGNSA. J was trimmed by 3 bases and V by 5 bases; bases with no gene match: 10. This CDR3 reads CASSHSSAGGYEQYF. The CDR3 bases are TGTGCCAGCAGCCACAGCTCGGCAGGGGGCTACGAGCAGTACTTC.

The chain is built from TRBV6-2 or TRBV6-3 and TRBJ1-5, with a possible D match to TRBD1 (5 bases). Germline V gene data show CDR1 as MNHEY and CDR2 as SVGEGT. This CDR3 is built from 13 residues. V was cut by 5 bases and J by 8 bases, with 13 bases left in between. The CDR3 is CASSLQGWKPQHF. The DNA for the CDR3 is TGTGCCAGCAGTCTTCAGGGTTGGAAGCCCCAGCATTTT.

This chain connects TRBV5-1 to TRBJ1-2; unclear D gene. Per germline, CDR1 SGHRS and CDR2 YFSETQ. V lost 2 bases to trimming and J lost 8 bases, with 13 bases between them. This CDR3 spans 13 amino acids. CDR3 coding DNA: TGCGCCAGCAGCTTATATCTAGGTGACGGCTACACCTTC. It specifies CASSLYLGDGYTF.

This clone was seen a single time. The chain joins TRBV28 to TRBJ1-5; D is unclear. V was pared by 4 bases and J by 4 bases, with 5 bases between. There are 12 residues in the CDR3. Germline CDR1 and CDR2: MDHEN and SYDVKM. CDR3 protein: CASSSRNQPQHF. CDR3 coding DNA: TGTGCCAGCAGTTCCCGTAATCAGCCCCAGCATTTT.

To note about this clone: Relative to the germline gene, one junction end is altered; a read error may explain this. The genes are TRBV7-7 and TRBJ2-7; possibly TRBD2 for D (6 bases). The CDR3 is 13 amino acids. In germline, CDR1 is SSHAT, CDR2 FNYEAQ (reference sequence). This CDR3 is CASSLNSGGEQYF. The CDR3 bases are TGTGCTAGCAGCTTAAACTCCGGGGGCGAGCAGTACTTC.

The chain combines TRBV6-6 with TRBJ1-2; the match to TRBD1 covers 7 bases. V lost 4 bases, J lost 4 bases, and 9 bases stayed unmatched. The CDR3 runs to 15 residues. Per germline, CDR1 MNHNY and CDR2 SVGAGI (reference sequence). CDR3 amino acids: CASSFDEGGAYGYTF. CDR3 in DNA: TGTGCCAGCAGTTTTGATGAAGGGGGCGCCTATGGCTACACCTTC.

V usage is TRBV4-1 and J usage is TRBJ2-1, with 7 bases lining up with TRBD2. Germline V gene lookup returns CDR1 MGHRA and CDR2 YSYEKL. The CDR3 is 16 residues long. V lost 2 bases and J lost 6; bases outside the gene matches: 10. The CDR3 spells CASSQPGTTRGNEQFF. In DNA, the CDR3 is TGCGCCAGCAGCCAACCCGGGACTACGCGAGGCAATGAGCAGTTCTTC.

The chain joins TRBV5-1 to TRBJ2-5; D gene unclear. Trimming cost V 2 bases and J 2 bases, with 4 bases left between them. This CDR3 is built from 12 residues. The germline gives CDR1 SGHRS, CDR2 YFSETQ. Here the CDR3 reads CASSLLQETQYF. CDR3 nucleotides: TGCGCCAGCAGCTTACTACAAGAGACCCAGTACTTC. Combining the CDR3 with reference TRBV5-1 and TRBJ2-5 gives the whole variable domain KAGVTQTPRYLIKTRGQQVTLSCSPISGHRSVSWYQQTPGQGLQFLFEYFSETQRNKGNFPGRFSGRQFSNSRSEMNVSTLELGDSALYLCASSLLQETQYFGPGTRLLVL.

The rearrangement joins TRBV5-5 to TRBJ1-2; D uncertain. Germline CDR1 reads SGHKS; CDR2 reads YYEKEE (reference sequence). This CDR3 region has 15 residues. Trimming removed 0 bases from V and 2 bases from J, with 11 bases in between. CDR3 region: CASSLALRHNYGYTF. The CDR3 DNA reads TGTGCCAGCAGCTTGGCGTTGAGGCACAACTATGGCTACACCTTC.

The chain is built from TRBV27 and TRBJ2-1; D uncertain. This CDR3 has 13 amino acids. Germline V CDR1 and CDR2: MNHEY, SMNVEV (reference sequence). With 3 bases removed from V and 4 bases from J, the gap between germline ends came to 7 bases. The CDR3 DNA reads TGTGCCAGCAGTTTGATCGGTTACAATGAGCAGTTCTTC. It encodes CASSLIGYNEQFF.

The rearrangement uses TRBV6-5 and TRBJ1-2, with unresolved D. Trimming shortened V by 8 bases and J by 4 bases, and 14 bases separated the two germline ends. Germline V gene data show CDR1 as MNHEY and CDR2 as SVGAGI. The CDR3 extends over 13 amino acids. DNA for the CDR3: TGTGCCAGCCTAGATCCGGGGTCCTATGGCTACACCTTC. It encodes CASLDPGSYGYTF.

This chain joins TRBV19 and TRBJ2-3, with 9 bases fitting TRBD2. V lost 3 bases, J lost 0 bases, and 7 bases stayed unmatched. This CDR3 spans 17 amino acids. The V gene's germline CDR1 is LNHDA and CDR2 SQIVND (reference sequence). The CDR3 DNA sequence: TGTGCCAGTAGTATGCTTGCGGGGGGGCGGAGCACAGATACGCAGTATTTT. It translates to CASSMLAGGRSTDTQYF.

This clone was found once. The V and J genes are TRBV27 and TRBJ2-5; 8 bases match TRBD1. Trimming cost V 9 bases and J 6 bases; bases outside gene matches: 9. Germline V gives CDR1 MNHEY, CDR2 SMNVEV (reference sequence). The CDR3 runs 13 residues. The chain's CDR3 is CASGQGIMQTQYF. As DNA, the CDR3 is TGTGCCAGTGGACAGGGAATAATGCAGACCCAGTACTTC.

The chain uses TRBV6-5 and TRBJ1-1; TRBD1 might be the D (6 bases). V lost 5 bases to trimming and J lost 6 bases, with 19 bases between them. The CDR3 sequence is 15 residues long. The germline CDR1 and CDR2 sequences are MNHEY and SVGAGI. The DNA for the CDR3 is TGTGCCAGCAGTAGTCAGGGGCGAGGGGCCCCTGAAGCTTTCTTT. The encoded protein is CASSSQGRGAPEAFF.

A note on this clone: The germline gene is not matched at one end of the junction; a read error may be the cause. The chain has TRBV3-1 (or the pseudogene TRBV3-2) and TRBJ2-5, with 14 bases fitting TRBD2. The CDR3 covers 16 residues. Germline assignment: CDR1 LGHDT and CDR2 YNNKEL (reference sequence). In nucleotides, the CDR3 is TGTGCCAGCCGCCAGGGACTAGCGGGGGCGGGGGAGACCCAGTACTTC. Translated: CASRQGLAGAGETQYF.

This chain connects TRBV5-8 to TRBJ2-7, with 7 bases aligning to TRBD1. The CDR3 length is 15 residues. Germline CDR1 and CDR2: SGHTS and YDEGEE. Losses at the gene ends were 6 bases for V and 2 bases for J; bases not matched to a gene: 11. The DNA of the CDR3 is TGTGCCAGCAACCAACTGGACAGGACCCCCTACGAGCAGTACTTC. This codes for CASNQLDRTPYEQYF.

In its sample, this clone was seen once. The CDR3 DNA is TGTGCCAGTAGTATAGTTAGCGGGGGAGGGGAGACCCAGTACTTC. This sequence encodes CASSIVSGGGETQYF. The V and J genes are TRBV19 and TRBJ2-5; TRBD2 aligns across 9 bases. The germline CDR1 and CDR2 sequences are LNHDA and SQIVND (reference sequence). V lost 1 base, J lost 5 bases, and 5 bases stayed unmatched. The CDR3 is 15 amino acids.

This chain links TRBV11-1 with TRBJ2-5; 8 nucleotides align to TRBD1. The CDR3 runs 13 residues. Trimming cost V 2 bases and J 7 bases; bases outside gene matches: 3. The V gene's germline CDR1 is SGHAT and CDR2 FQDESV (reference sequence). The CDR3 bases are TGTGCCAGCAGCTTAAGGCAGGGGGCGACCCAGTACTTC. This gives the protein CASSLRQGATQYF.